The clone carrying this T cell receptor (beta chain) was seen only a few times. Its target is unknown. It was with a sample-barcoded 5' primer and a J-beta primer mix that a second PCR of roughly 6 to 11 cycles was run. TCRdb redid the calling of the 5' RACE reads with MiXCR, one entry per CDR3 protein. The repertoire holds under 1,000,000 distinct CDR3 sequences, with about 36% as singletons. This record comes from a study of blood T cells in healthy people across ages. Notes on the study in general: TCR beta diversity, measured per million T cells, fell in a roughly linear way with age. PBMCs were not sorted, which prevented a conclusive comparison of naive versus antigen-experienced cells.

The V end was cut by 8 bases, the J end by 7 bases, with 17 bases between. Germline CDR1 SNHLY, CDR2 FYNNEI. The CDR3 extends over 14 amino acids. Donor samples were obtained from healthy Caucasian individuals from Russia, aged 6 to 90. Per-sample PBMC isolation yielded at least 6.5 million cells. The clonotype originates from a man aged 18 to 29 in good health. V gene TRBV2 combines with J gene TRBJ1-4; D not certain. The sequenced sample consisted of blood. This CDR3 reads CASLVGGVAEKLFF. The CDR3 coding sequence is TGTGCCAGCTTGGTAGGCGGGGTGGCTGAAAAACTGTTTTTT.